This TCR beta chain originates from a study of technical replicates of blood from a handful of donors. The data were produced by immunoSEQ multiplex PCR, yet TCRdb's version contains in-frame clones alone and is incomplete. The profile covers tens of thousands of clones, with roughly 92% appearing a single time and roughly 0.4% taken by the ten largest. The length of the CDR3 is 16 residues. Germline-derived CDR1 and CDR2 are MNHEY and SVGAGI. V shed 0 bases and J 6 bases; nucleotides not matched to a gene: 5. Material: T cells isolated from PBMCs. The origin of this receptor is a human donor in good health. The V and J genes are TRBV6-5 and TRBJ2-1, with TRBD2 matching 10 bases. In DNA form, the CDR3 reads TGTGCCAGCAGTTACTCTCTAGCGGGAGAGGGCAATGAGCAGTTCTTC. It is translated as CASSYSLAGEGNEQFF.